One TCR beta chain is described in this entry. These data are taken from a study of control samples from healthy donors and cancer patients. Measured with immunoSEQ multiplex PCR; TCRdb has only the in-frame clones, and not every one. In the table there are 100,000 to 150,000 clones, about 88% of which are singletons. This CDR3 contains 18 residues. V and J are TRBV21-1 and TRBJ1-2. TRBV21-1 is designated a pseudogene. The source material was blood. The TCR was taken from a man between 50 and 59 years old in good health. CDR3 region: CASSTKTGRGLLNYGYTF. DNA for the CDR3: TGTGCCAGCAGCACAAAAACCGGACGGGGGTTGCTTAACTATGGCTACACCTTC.